The 17 T cell receptor beta chains presented below share a single source sample, sequenced in a study of shared clonotypes between healthy human individuals. Data came from immunoSEQ multiplex PCR; TCRdb stores just in-frame clones and leaves some out. The sample has 1 million to 1.3 million clones, 75% to 80% seen once. The sequenced material came from memory CD4+ T cells from PBMCs. Subset noted: CD45RA-negative fraction. Source of these receptors: a man aged 18 to 30 in good health. Some clones in this sample may be carry-over from other donors' samples.

The gene calls are TRBV18 and TRBJ2-7; tentative D call: TRBD2 (7 bases). CDR1 KGHSH and CDR2 LQKENI come from the germline V gene. The ends were cut back, 3 bases at V and 2 bases at J, with 11 bases in the middle. The CDR3 is made up of 14 amino acids. CDR3 DNA: TGTGCCAGCTCACCTGGGGGGGCAACCTACGAGCAGTACTTC. This encodes CASSPGGATYEQYF.

This clone was counted a few times. This sequence joins TRBV11-2 and TRBJ2-1; 13 bases are shared with TRBD2. This CDR3 is built from 20 residues. Germline CDR1 and CDR2: SGHAT and FQNNGV. With 0 bases clipped from V and 1 base from J, the junction kept 9 bases outside the gene matches. DNA for the CDR3: TGTGCCAGCAGCTTAGATCATGTCGGGACTAGCGGGACTTCCTACAATGAGCAGTTCTTC. Encoded protein: CASSLDHVGTSGTSYNEQFF.

Points on this clone: The sample has other DNA sequences that encode this CDR3 too. The chain recombines TRBV28 with TRBJ1-1; D unclear. CDR1 and CDR2 (germline): MDHEN, SYDVKM. Trimming left V 3 bases short and J 0 bases short, with 2 bases between. The CDR3 extends over 12 amino acids. The CDR3 DNA sequence: TGTGCCAGCAGTTTGTTGAACACTGAAGCTTTCTTT. This gives the protein CASSLLNTEAFF. The full variable domain, in which reference TRBV28 and TRBJ1-1 provide the parts outside the CDR3, is DVKVTQSSRYLVKRTGEKVFLECVQDMDHENMFWYRQDPGLGLRLIYFSYDVKMKEKGDIPEGYSVSREKKERFSLILESASTNQTSMYLCASSLLNTEAFFGQGTRLTVV.

The rearrangement uses TRBV5-1 and TRBJ1-4, with D unclear. V was clipped by 5 bases and J by 14 bases, with 22 bases between them. Germline assignment: CDR1 SGHRS and CDR2 YFSETQ. This CDR3 has 14 amino acids. CDR3 loop: CASREGLVGDRLFF. CDR3 DNA: TGCGCCAGCAGGGAGGGTCTCGTGGGCGATCGGCTGTTTTTT.

The CDR3 region has the DNA TGTGCCAGTAGTCGGCAGGGTAAGGAAACAGATACGCAGTATTTT. It encodes CASSRQGKETDTQYF. This chain links TRBV19 with TRBJ2-3; tentative D call: TRBD1 (5 bases). The germline V gene encodes CDR1 LNHDA and CDR2 SQIVND (reference sequence). The CDR3 consists of 15 residues. V dropped 5 bases and J dropped 3 bases, with 15 bases sitting between them.

The chain uses TRBV11-3 and TRBJ2-7; no clear D. From germline, CDR1 is SGHNT and CDR2 YENEEA. Trimming took 4 bases from V and 3 from J, leaving 7 bases between them. The CDR3 totals 12 residues. CDR3 sequence (DNA): TGTGCCAGCAGCTACCATGACTACGAGCAGTACTTC. This encodes CASSYHDYEQYF.

V gene TRBV28 combines with J gene TRBJ1-1; 10 positions agree with TRBD1. V trimming: 5 bases; J trimming: 2 bases; junction bases outside the gene matches: 11. The CDR3 contains 17 residues. Germline V gene data show CDR1 as MDHEN and CDR2 as SYDVKM. The CDR3 DNA sequence: TGTGCCAGCAGTCACCGAGGACAGGGGGGGTTCAACACTGAAGCTTTCTTT. It yields the protein CASSHRGQGGFNTEAFF.

V usage is TRBV9 and J usage is TRBJ2-1; D ambiguous. The germline V and J ends were trimmed by 3 bases and 8 bases, with 18 bases remaining between them. The CDR3 loop spans 15 amino acids. CDR1 and CDR2 (germline): SGDLS, YYNGEE. The CDR3, as DNA: TGTGCCAGCAGCGCAAAGGCCACTCCCTGGGATGAGCAGTTCTTC. Protein sequence: CASSAKATPWDEQFF.

The CDR3 protein is CASSLWDRGNEKLFF. CDR3 nucleotide sequence: TGTGCCAGTAGCCTTTGGGACAGAGGGAATGAAAAACTGTTTTTT. V usage is TRBV19 and J usage is TRBJ1-4, with 7 nucleotides matching TRBD1. V trimming: 6 bases; J trimming: 5 bases; junction bases outside the gene matches: 9. The CDR3 covers 15 residues. Germline V CDR1 and CDR2: LNHDA, SQIVND (reference sequence).

A word on this clone: The junction departs from the called germline gene at one end, perhaps through a read error. The chain employs TRBV4-1 and TRBJ2-7, with TRBD1 matching 12 bases. The CDR3 extends over 16 amino acids. Germline CDR1 is MGHRA and CDR2 is YSYEKL. The CDR3 DNA follows: TGCGCCAGCAGCAAAGAGGTGGGACAGGGGGCCGCCGAGCAGTACTTC. This codes for CASSKEVGQGAAEQYF.

This clone was seen just once. This sequence joins TRBV11-3 and TRBJ2-3, with 9 bases that match TRBD1. The V and J ends lost 4 bases and 2 bases, in that order; junction bases with no gene match: 7. CDR3 length: 16 amino acids. Germline CDR1 is SGHNT and CDR2 is YENEEA. Here the CDR3 reads CASSSNRDRDTDTQYF. In nucleotides, the CDR3 is TGTGCCAGCAGCTCAAACCGGGACAGGGACACAGATACGCAGTATTTT.

The chain is built from TRBV28 and TRBJ1-2; D might be TRBD1 (6 bases). V was clipped by 6 bases and J by 3 bases, with 14 bases between them. This CDR3 comprises 14 residues. Germline V gives CDR1 MDHEN, CDR2 SYDVKM. CDR3 nucleotide sequence: TGTGCCAGCAGCACCCCAGGGGCCGACTATGGCTACACCTTC. Translated, it gives CASSTPGADYGYTF.

V usage is TRBV15 and J usage is TRBJ2-5; perhaps TRBD2 as D (6 bases). V dropped 6 bases and J dropped 10 bases, with 12 bases sitting between them. This CDR3 is built from 11 residues. In germline, CDR1 is LNHNV, CDR2 YYDKDF (reference sequence). The CDR3 is CATSIREDQYF. In DNA, the CDR3 is TGTGCCACCAGTATCAGGGAGGACCAGTACTTC.

This chain joins TRBV7-7 and TRBJ2-1; 11 nucleotides line up with TRBD2. Germline CDR1 SSHAT, CDR2 FNYEAQ (reference sequence). The CDR3 runs to 15 residues. V gave up 5 bases and J gave up 3 bases; unmatched junction bases: 3. CDR3 region: CASSILAGGYNEQFF. The DNA of the CDR3 is TGTGCCAGCAGCATTCTAGCGGGAGGCTACAATGAGCAGTTCTTC.

The chain recombines TRBV5-1 with TRBJ1-5; D is undetermined. Germline CDR1 is SGHRS and CDR2 is YFSETQ. The germline V and J ends were trimmed by 4 bases and 1 base, with 9 bases remaining between them. This CDR3 has 14 residues. CDR3 sequence reads: CASSPEGSNQPQHF. The DNA of the CDR3 is TGCGCCAGCAGCCCTGAAGGGAGCAATCAGCCCCAGCATTTT.

This clone was seen once. The chain combines TRBV7-8 with TRBJ2-1; D is perhaps TRBD2 (6 bases). Between the trimmed V and J ends, which lost 5 bases and 9 bases, there was a span of 20 bases. Germline CDR1 SGHVS, CDR2 FQNEAQ. This CDR3 is 15 amino acids long. CDR3 loop: CASSQHGTPAGEQFF. The CDR3 nucleotides read TGTGCCAGCAGCCAGCACGGGACTCCCGCCGGTGAGCAGTTCTTC.

The gene calls are TRBV10-1 and TRBJ2-7; D is undetermined. This CDR3 comprises 14 residues. Trimming shortened V by 9 bases and J by 4 bases, and 19 bases separated the two germline ends. Germline V gives CDR1 WNHNN, CDR2 SYGVQD (reference sequence). CDR3 residues: CARARPRVPYEQYF. CDR3 nucleotides: TGCGCCAGAGCCCGCCCCCGGGTTCCTTACGAGCAGTACTTC.